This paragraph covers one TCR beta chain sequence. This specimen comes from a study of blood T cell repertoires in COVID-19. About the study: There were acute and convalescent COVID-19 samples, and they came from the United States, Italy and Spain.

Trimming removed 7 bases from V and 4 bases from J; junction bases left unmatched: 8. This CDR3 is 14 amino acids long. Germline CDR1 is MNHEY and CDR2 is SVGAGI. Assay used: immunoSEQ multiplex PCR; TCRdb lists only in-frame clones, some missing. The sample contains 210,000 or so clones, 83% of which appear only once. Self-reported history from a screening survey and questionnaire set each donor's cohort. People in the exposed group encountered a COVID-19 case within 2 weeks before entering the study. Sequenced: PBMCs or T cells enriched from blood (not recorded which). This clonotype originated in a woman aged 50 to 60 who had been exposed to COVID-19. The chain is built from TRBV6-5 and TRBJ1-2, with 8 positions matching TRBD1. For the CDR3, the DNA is TGTGCCAGCAAGAGAGGGACAGGCGTCTATGGCTACACCTTC. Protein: CASKRGTGVYGYTF.